A single sample is the source of the 11 T cell receptor beta chains below, sequenced in a study of control samples from healthy donors and cancer patients. Clones were sequenced by immunoSEQ multiplex PCR, and TCRdb holds only the in-frame ones, with some missing. The sample includes 100,000 to 120,000 clones, almost 85% of them seen just once. Source material: blood. These receptors were obtained from a man younger than 35 in good health.

This rearrangement joins TRBV15 to TRBJ2-5, with D unresolved. Germline CDR1 and CDR2: LNHNV and YYDKDF (reference sequence). Trimming cost V 0 bases and J 5 bases, with 7 bases left between them. The CDR3 has 13 amino acids. This chain's CDR3 is CATSRDPLETQYF. Here the CDR3 DNA reads TGTGCCACCAGCAGAGATCCCCTGGAGACCCAGTACTTC.

The J gene is TRBJ1-1, the V gene TRBV7-9, with 11 bases aligning to TRBD1. CDR3 length: 15 amino acids. The V and J ends lost 5 bases and 3 bases, in that order; junction bases with no gene match: 5. Germline CDR1 and CDR2: SEHNR and FQNEAQ (reference sequence). The CDR3 sequence is CASSTGTGGDTEAFF. Here the CDR3 DNA reads TGTGCCAGCAGCACTGGGACAGGGGGGGACACTGAAGCTTTCTTT.

The chain uses TRBV5-1 and TRBJ1-1; tentative D call: TRBD1 (6 bases). Trimming left V 0 bases short and J 11 bases short, with 11 bases between. Germline V gene lookup returns CDR1 SGHRS and CDR2 YFSETQ. The CDR3 covers 12 residues. CDR3 DNA: TGCGCCAGCAGCTTGGGAGGACAGATGGCTTTCTTT. Translated: CASSLGGQMAFF.

V usage is TRBV5-6 and J usage is TRBJ2-7; D is unresolved. Germline V gives CDR1 SGHDT, CDR2 YYEEEE. V gave up 0 bases and J gave up 1 base, with 8 bases separating them. The CDR3 length is 14 residues. The CDR3 DNA reads TGTGCCAGCAGCTTGGAGGGTCGATCCTACGAGCAGTACGTC. Its protein is CASSLEGRSYEQYV.

The rearrangement uses TRBV27 and TRBJ1-1; the D is unclear. V was shortened by 3 bases and J by 1 base, with 6 bases between the two germline ends. Germline-derived CDR1 and CDR2 are MNHEY and SMNVEV (reference sequence). The CDR3 runs to 13 residues. CDR3 in DNA: TGTGCCAGCAGTTTCCGACGGAACACTGAAGCTTTCTTT. Its translation: CASSFRRNTEAFF.

The V gene is TRBV15, the J gene TRBJ2-5; a possible D gene is TRBD1 (5 bases). CDR3 size: 12 residues. The germline gives CDR1 LNHNV, CDR2 YYDKDF (reference sequence). V was shortened by 5 bases and J by 6 bases, with 10 bases between the two germline ends. The CDR3, as DNA: TGTGCCACCAGCCCCCTGGGGCAGACCCAGTACTTC. It specifies CATSPLGQTQYF.

The genes are TRBV21-1 and TRBJ1-3. TRBV21-1 is noted as a pseudogene. This CDR3 is built from 17 residues. CDR3 DNA sequence: TGTGCCAGCAGCAAGGTTCCTCGGGGAATCGCTGGAAACACCATATATTTT. It translates to CASSKVPRGIAGNTIYF.

The gene calls are TRBV5-4 and TRBJ2-5; 7 nucleotides align to TRBD1. The CDR3 is made up of 15 amino acids. The V segment lost 4 bases and the J segment 5 bases; nucleotides outside the gene matches: 11. The germline V gene encodes CDR1 SGHNT and CDR2 YYREEE (reference sequence). The CDR3 region has the DNA TGTGCCAGCAGCCCGGAACAGGGGTCACGGGAGACCCAGTACTTC. It encodes CASSPEQGSRETQYF.

The chain joins TRBV5-1 to TRBJ1-4; 12 bases are a match to TRBD1. Looked up from germline, CDR1 is SGHRS and CDR2 is YFSETQ. The CDR3 is made up of 14 amino acids. The J segment lost 7 bases and the V segment lost 4 bases, leaving 2 bases of the junction unmatched. CDR3 sequence (DNA): TGCGCCAGCAGCCGGGGACAGGGGGCTGAAAAACTGTTTTTT. Translating gives CASSRGQGAEKLFF.

V and J are TRBV28 and TRBJ1-2; D is unresolved. Deletions cut 8 bases from V and 0 bases from J, with 10 bases between. Per germline, CDR1 MDHEN and CDR2 SYDVKM. The length of the CDR3 is 13 residues. CDR3: CASFPAANYGYTF. In DNA form, the CDR3 reads TGTGCCAGCTTTCCTGCCGCTAACTATGGCTACACCTTC.

The chain combines TRBV5-1 with TRBJ1-3; no reliable D call. CDR1 and CDR2 (germline): SGHRS, YFSETQ. V shed 0 bases and J shed 0 bases, with 13 bases lying between them. This CDR3 contains 17 residues. Written as DNA, the CDR3 is TGCGCCAGCAGCTTGGATGTCCGATCTATCTCTGGAAACACCATATATTTT. Protein: CASSLDVRSISGNTIYF.